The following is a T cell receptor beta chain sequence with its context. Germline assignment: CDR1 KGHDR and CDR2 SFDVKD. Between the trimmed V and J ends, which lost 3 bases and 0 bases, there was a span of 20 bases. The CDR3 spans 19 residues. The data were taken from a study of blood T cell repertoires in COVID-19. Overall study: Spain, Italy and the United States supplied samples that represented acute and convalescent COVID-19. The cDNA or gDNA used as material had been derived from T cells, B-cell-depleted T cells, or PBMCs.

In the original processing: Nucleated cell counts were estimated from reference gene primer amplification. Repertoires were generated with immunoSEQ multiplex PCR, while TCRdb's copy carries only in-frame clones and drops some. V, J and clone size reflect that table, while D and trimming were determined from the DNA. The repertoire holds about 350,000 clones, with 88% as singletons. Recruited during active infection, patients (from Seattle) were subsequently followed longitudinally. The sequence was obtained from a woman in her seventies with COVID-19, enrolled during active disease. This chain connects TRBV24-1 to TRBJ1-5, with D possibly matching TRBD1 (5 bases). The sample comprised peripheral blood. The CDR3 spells CATSDTYRTQGLSNQPQHF. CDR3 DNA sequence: TGTGCCACCAGTGATACCTATAGGACGCAGGGACTTAGCAATCAGCCCCAGCATTTT.